The clone carrying this TCR beta chain showed up just a few times. The antigen remains unidentified. Each CDR3 protein gets one entry after TCRdb re-called the 5' RACE reads with MiXCR. Here the sample spans about 340,000 distinct CDR3 sequences, more than 15% being singletons. The record originates from a study of T-cell memory formation after mild COVID-19. Whole-study findings and limits: Memory from before infection featured some responding clones, which suggests cross-reactive memory joined. Contracting CD4+ clones were located mainly in CM and EM, and CD8+ clones in EMRA.

The sequencing input was PBMCs or a T cell subset sorted from them (not recorded which). This receptor was identified in a man younger than 30 who had mild COVID-19 (a few samples of this study predate the infection). Cell type and time point are not known.

CDR3 protein: CASSRASNQPQHF. CDR3 nucleotides: TGTGCCAGCAGCAGGGCGAGCAATCAGCCCCAGCATTTT. J is TRBJ1-5 and V is TRBV4-2; D is uncertain. Germline V gene lookup returns CDR1 LGHNA and CDR2 YNFKEQ. The CDR3 covers 13 residues. V was clipped by 5 bases and J by 1 base, with 6 bases between them.